This T cell receptor (beta chain) was captured by sequencing in a study of cytomegalovirus exposure and HLA in healthy donors. The overall study: The same platform was used for the 95 to 150 validation repertoires and the roughly 700 first-cohort repertoires, a later analysis reported.

On this clone itself: The antigen is not known.

Points from the study as a whole: Within the 130 or so validation repertoires, first-cohort TCR clusters tended to co-occur, according to a later analysis. Usually a TCR sequence was rare, but some public TCRs were found in many donors. The classifier, whose performance was assessed in both the original and validation cohorts, reportedly diagnosed cytomegalovirus status with high specificity and sensitivity.

Germline V lookup: CDR1 MNHNY, CDR2 SVGAGI (reference sequence). Trimming cost V 5 bases and J 0 bases; bases outside gene matches: 5. The CDR3 has 16 residues. Sequencing used immunoSEQ multiplex PCR; TCRdb keeps in-frame clones, though not all of them. This table has 200,000 or so clones, 84% appearing once. The sequence was collected from a man aged 18 to 30 in good health and CMV-seropositive. Source material: PBMCs. V is TRBV6-6 and J is TRBJ2-2; TRBD1 matches at 8 bases. CDR3 bases: TGTGCCAGCAGTCCCCGACAGGGGCCGAACACCGGGGAGCTGTTTTTT. This encodes CASSPRQGPNTGELFF.